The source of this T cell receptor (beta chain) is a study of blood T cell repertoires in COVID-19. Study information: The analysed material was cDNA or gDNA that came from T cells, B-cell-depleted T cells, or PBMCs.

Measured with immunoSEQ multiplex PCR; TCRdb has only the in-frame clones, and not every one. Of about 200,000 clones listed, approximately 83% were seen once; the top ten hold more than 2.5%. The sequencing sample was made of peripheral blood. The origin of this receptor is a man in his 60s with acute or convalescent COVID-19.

The CDR3 bases are TGTGCCAGCAGCCGCGGACAGGGGGCCTATGGCTACACCTTC. Translation gives CASSRGQGAYGYTF. The genes are TRBV14 and TRBJ1-2; 11 positions agree with TRBD1. This CDR3 is built from 14 residues. Germline V gives CDR1 SGHDN, CDR2 FVKESK. The V and J ends lost 4 bases and 4 bases, in that order; junction bases with no gene match: 2.